This T cell receptor beta chain was obtained from a study of blood T cells in healthy people across ages (dated by TCRdb to the mid-2010s). Looking at the study overall: In model experiments, roughly one uniquely barcoded TCR beta cDNA molecule per two T cells was captured by template switching. To track age-related changes in TCR beta repertoire diversity, the study relied on deep sequencing normalized with unique cDNA molecular identifiers. The donors were divided into four age groups: young (average around 15 years), middle-aged (around 41), aged (around 67) and long-lived (82). For two donors (one aged 18 to 30 and one aged 80 or older), the study analyzed two additional independent replicas of 1 million unique cDNA reads from the same blood draw. What the research found in general, with its limitations: Because the CMV infection status of the donors was unknown, age-related changes in expanded clonotypes may potentially have been confounded. Since profiling was done on bulk unsorted PBMCs, naive and antigen-experienced compartments could not be conclusively compared. Estimates of total diversity based on one million sequenced T cells were considered lower bounds and underestimates. As age increased, observed TCR beta diversity per million T cells dropped in a roughly linear way, and a significant reduction was already evident by age 40. Compared with the aged group, the long-lived group had more naive CD4+ T cells, fewer expanded clones and increased TCR diversity, a pattern suggesting age selection. A strong correlation was found between observed TCR beta diversity and the percentage of naive T cells measured by flow cytometry.

The CDR3 runs 15 residues from the cysteine to the phenylalanine. Only CDR3 DNA is held: 45 bases, read in frame from base 1. Reading the germline V gene gives CDR1 KGHSH and CDR2 LQKENI. At the junction V is shortened by 6 bases and J by 2 bases; bases outside the gene matches: 9. Receptors were amplified or captured by 5' RACE. Sequencing used an Illumina HiSeq 2500. A second 7 to 11 cycle PCR used a sample-barcoded 5' primer and a J-beta primer mix. A unique molecular identifier was introduced onto each TCR beta cDNA molecule by a template-switch 5' adaptor carrying 12 random nucleotides. At least 3 million CDR3-containing paired-end reads were obtained from each sample. First-strand cDNA was synthesized from all RNA with the Mint cDNA synthesis kit, primed by a TRBC-specific oligonucleotide. Following uracil-DNA glycosylase treatment, a first 18-cycle PCR with universal primers M1SS and BC2_uni_R was performed on all cDNA. Turning to the authors' computational methods: For normalization, 1 million high-quality reads, each with a distinct molecular identifier, were randomly selected from each sample. Reads sharing molecular identifiers were discarded rather than binned into consensus sequences. MiTCR, with a Q25 quality threshold and the strictest error-elimination algorithm, was used for CDR3 identification, clonotype clustering and error correction. A nonparametric unseen species model with Euler transformation was used to estimate a lower bound on total TCR beta diversity. TCRdb reran the public reads through fastp at Q25 and MiXCR, keeping productive beta chains. Every CDR3 protein is listed once, alongside the most common genes and DNA of its rows. The V and J calls follow TCRdb's processing rather than the paper's. The sample table records roughly 1,100,000 distinct CDR3 sequences; 20% to 25% of these occur just once. The ten largest clones take up approximately 0.7% of the sample.

For this clonotype: The specificity of this receptor is unknown. Nothing much larger sits one base from this clone, and base qualities are not available.

The donors were roughly 38 Caucasian individuals from Russia, aged roughly 6 to 90 years, who were systemically healthy. Approximately 9 milliliters of peripheral blood were collected from each donor into EDTA-treated Vacutainer tubes. Ficoll-Paque density-gradient centrifugation was used to isolate PBMCs, with at least 6 million per sample. Total RNA was extracted from PBMCs with Trizol reagent, with at least 5.5 micrograms obtained per sample. The percentages of naive CD45RAhigh/CD27high T cells were determined by flow cytometry on a PBMC aliquot from every donor. The same data also contributed to another study, on T cells of mothers and their children. Reported in the second study: Donors were nine systemically healthy Caucasian individuals: three mothers and their six children. cDNA synthesis used all of the extracted RNA, with 1.5 ug of RNA in each 15 ul reaction. Sample barcodes and 2-4 random nucleotides were added via the M1S primer in the second PCR. More than 8 million TCR beta CDR3 reads were obtained from each mother, and 2.5 million to 3.5 million reads were obtained from each child. Thymic selection shapes the output of TCR recombination in a similar way in related and unrelated pairs, and inherited differences have a minor effect. Related mother-child pairs always showed normalized repertoire overlap that was slightly higher than in unrelated mother-child pairs, though the difference was never significant. Persistent microchimeric T cell clones were not detected, at a sensitivity of around 99 clones per million clonotypes. The study used deep NGS to compare TCR beta repertoires of mothers and children, seeking features distinguishing related mother-child pairs from unrelated individuals. The mean age was roughly 36 +/- 4 years for the mothers and roughly 10 +/- 4 years for the children. Libraries were sequenced on Illumina HiSeq 2000 with 100+100 nt paired-end reads after adapter ligation with NEBNext reagents. To prevent cross-contamination, the mother and child libraries were prepared one month apart and sequenced in separate runs. Each donor had between roughly 450,000 and 2,100,000 distinct TCR beta clonotypes identified. Naive TCR beta clonotypes were estimated from low-frequency clonotypes matched to each donor's FACS-determined naive share, without sorting.

The specimen sequenced was blood. The sequence was obtained from a girl aged 2 to 10 in good health. The receptor chain draws on TRBV18 and TRBJ2-5; TRBD1 fits 7 bases in the junction. The DNA sequence follows: TGTGCCAGCTCCCTTACTCCGGGACAGCAAGAGACCCAGTACTTC. Its protein is CASSLTPGQQETQYF.